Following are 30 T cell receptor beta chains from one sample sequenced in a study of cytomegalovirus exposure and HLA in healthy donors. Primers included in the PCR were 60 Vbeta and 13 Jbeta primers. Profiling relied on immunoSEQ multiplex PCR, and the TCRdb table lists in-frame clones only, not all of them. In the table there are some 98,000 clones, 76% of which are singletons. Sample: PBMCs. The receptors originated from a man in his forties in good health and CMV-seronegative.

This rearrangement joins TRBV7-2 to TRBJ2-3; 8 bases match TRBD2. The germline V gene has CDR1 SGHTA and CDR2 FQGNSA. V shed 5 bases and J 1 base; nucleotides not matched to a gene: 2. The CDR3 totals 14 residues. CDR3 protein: CASSTGGGTDTQYF. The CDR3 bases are TGTGCCAGCAGCACCGGGGGGGGCACAGATACGCAGTATTTT.

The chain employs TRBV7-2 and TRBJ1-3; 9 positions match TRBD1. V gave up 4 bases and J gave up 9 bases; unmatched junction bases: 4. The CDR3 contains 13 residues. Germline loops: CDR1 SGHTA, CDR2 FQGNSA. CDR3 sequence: CASSSGTGTTIYF. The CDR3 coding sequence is TGTGCCAGCAGCTCCGGGACAGGGACCACCATATATTTT.

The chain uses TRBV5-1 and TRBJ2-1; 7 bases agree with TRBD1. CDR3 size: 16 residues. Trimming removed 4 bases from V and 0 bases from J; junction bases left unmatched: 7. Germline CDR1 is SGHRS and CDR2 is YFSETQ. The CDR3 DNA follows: TGCGCCAGCAGCAAACTGACAGGGAGCTCCTACAATGAGCAGTTCTTC. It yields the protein CASSKLTGSSYNEQFF.

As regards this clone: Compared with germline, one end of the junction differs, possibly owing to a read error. As DNA, the CDR3 is TGTTCCAGCCTAGTGACTTCTCTTAACTATGGCTACACCTTC. As protein: CSSLVTSLNYGYTF. The rearrangement joins TRBV7-9 to TRBJ1-2, with no clear D. Per germline, CDR1 SEHNR and CDR2 FQNEAQ (reference sequence). The CDR3 totals 14 residues.

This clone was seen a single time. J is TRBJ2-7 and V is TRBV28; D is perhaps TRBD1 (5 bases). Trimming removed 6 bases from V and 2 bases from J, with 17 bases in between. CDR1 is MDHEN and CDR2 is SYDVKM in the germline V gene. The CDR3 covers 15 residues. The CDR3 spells CASSRQSQFTYEQYF. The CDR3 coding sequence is TGTGCCAGCAGCAGACAGTCACAATTTACCTACGAGCAGTACTTC.

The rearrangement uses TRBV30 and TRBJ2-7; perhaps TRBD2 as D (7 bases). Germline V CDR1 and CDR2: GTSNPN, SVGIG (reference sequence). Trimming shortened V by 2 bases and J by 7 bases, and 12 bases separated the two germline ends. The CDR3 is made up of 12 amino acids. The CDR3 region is CAWSRGAGEQYF. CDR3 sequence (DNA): TGTGCCTGGAGTCGGGGGGCGGGGGAGCAGTACTTC.

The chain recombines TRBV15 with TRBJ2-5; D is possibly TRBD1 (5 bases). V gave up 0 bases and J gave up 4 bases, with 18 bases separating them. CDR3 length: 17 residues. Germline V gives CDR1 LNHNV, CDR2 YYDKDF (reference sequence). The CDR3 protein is CATSRDPGTGFGETQYF. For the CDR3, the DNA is TGTGCCACCAGCAGAGACCCTGGAACAGGATTTGGAGAGACCCAGTACTTC.

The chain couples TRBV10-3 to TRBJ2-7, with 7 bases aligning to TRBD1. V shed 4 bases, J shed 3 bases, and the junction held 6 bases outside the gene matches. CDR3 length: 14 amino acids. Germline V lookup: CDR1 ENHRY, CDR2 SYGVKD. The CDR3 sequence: CAISGPGQSYEQYF. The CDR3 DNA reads TGTGCCATCAGTGGGCCGGGACAGAGCTACGAGCAGTACTTC.

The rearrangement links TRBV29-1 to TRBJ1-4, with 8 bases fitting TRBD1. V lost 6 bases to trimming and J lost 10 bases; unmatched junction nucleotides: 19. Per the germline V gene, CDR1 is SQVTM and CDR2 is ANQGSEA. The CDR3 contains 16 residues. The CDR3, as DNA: TGCAGCGTACCGGACAGGGCGGTCGGTTCGGTCGGAAAACTGTTTTTT. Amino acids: CSVPDRAVGSVGKLFF. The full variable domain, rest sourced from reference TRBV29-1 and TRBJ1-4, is SAVISQKPSRDICQRGTSLTIQCQVDSQVTMMFWYRQQPGQSLTLIATANQGSEATYESGFVIDKFPISRPNLTFSTLTVSNMSPEDSSIYLCSVPDRAVGSVGKLFFGSGTQLSVL.

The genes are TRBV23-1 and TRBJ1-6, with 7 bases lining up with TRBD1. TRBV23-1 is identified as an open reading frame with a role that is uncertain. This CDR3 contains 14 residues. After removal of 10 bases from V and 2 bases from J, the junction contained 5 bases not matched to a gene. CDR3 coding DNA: TGCGCCATCGGACAGGCGCCCTATAATTCACCCCTCCACTTT. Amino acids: CAIGQAPYNSPLHF.

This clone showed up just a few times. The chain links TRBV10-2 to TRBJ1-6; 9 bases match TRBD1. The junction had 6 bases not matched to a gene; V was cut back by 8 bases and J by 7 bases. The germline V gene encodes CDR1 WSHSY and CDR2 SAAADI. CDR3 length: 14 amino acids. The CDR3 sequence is CASLRDRVNSPLHF. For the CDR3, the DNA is TGCGCCAGCCTCCGGGACAGGGTCAATTCACCCCTCCACTTT.

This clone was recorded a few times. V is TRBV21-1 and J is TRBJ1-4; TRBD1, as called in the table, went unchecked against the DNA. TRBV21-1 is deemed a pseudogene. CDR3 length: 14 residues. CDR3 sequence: CASSRTGWDEKLFF. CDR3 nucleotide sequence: TGTGCCAGCAGTCGGACAGGGTGGGATGAAAAACTGTTTTTT.

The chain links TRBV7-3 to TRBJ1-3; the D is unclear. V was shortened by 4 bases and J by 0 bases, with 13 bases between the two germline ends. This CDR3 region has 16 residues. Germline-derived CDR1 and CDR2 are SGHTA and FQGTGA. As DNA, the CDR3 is TGTGCCAGCAGCTCTCAACCGGGTCTCTCTGGAAACACCATATATTTT. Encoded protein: CASSSQPGLSGNTIYF.

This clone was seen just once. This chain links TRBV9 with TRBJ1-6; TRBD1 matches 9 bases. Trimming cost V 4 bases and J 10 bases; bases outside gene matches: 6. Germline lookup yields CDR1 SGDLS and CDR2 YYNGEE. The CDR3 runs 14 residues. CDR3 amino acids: CASSYTDRGSPLHF. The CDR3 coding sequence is TGTGCCAGCAGCTATACGGACAGGGGATCACCCCTCCACTTT.

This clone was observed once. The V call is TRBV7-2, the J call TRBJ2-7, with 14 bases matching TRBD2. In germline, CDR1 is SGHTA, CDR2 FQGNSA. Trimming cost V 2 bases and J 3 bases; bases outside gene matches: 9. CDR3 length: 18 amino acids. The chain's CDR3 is CASSLRTSGGSGGYEQYF. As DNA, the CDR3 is TGTGCCAGCAGCTTACGGACTAGCGGGGGGTCCGGGGGCTACGAGCAGTACTTC.

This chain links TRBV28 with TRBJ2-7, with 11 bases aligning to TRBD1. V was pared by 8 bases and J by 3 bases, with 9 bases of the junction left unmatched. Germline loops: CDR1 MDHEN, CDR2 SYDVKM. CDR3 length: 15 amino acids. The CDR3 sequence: CASLGGTGGFYEQYF. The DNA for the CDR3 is TGTGCCAGCTTGGGGGGGACAGGGGGTTTCTACGAGCAGTACTTC. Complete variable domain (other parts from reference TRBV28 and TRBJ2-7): DVKVTQSSRYLVKRTGEKVFLECVQDMDHENMFWYRQDPGLGLRLIYFSYDVKMKEKGDIPEGYSVSREKKERFSLILESASTNQTSMYLCASLGGTGGFYEQYFGPGTRLTVT.

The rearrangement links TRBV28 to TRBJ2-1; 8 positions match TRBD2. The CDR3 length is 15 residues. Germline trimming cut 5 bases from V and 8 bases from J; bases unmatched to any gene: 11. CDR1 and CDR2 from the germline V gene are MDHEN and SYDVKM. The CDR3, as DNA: TGTGCCAGCAGTCCCCCGGGGGGGGTAGCGGATGAGCAGTTCTTC. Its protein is CASSPPGGVADEQFF.

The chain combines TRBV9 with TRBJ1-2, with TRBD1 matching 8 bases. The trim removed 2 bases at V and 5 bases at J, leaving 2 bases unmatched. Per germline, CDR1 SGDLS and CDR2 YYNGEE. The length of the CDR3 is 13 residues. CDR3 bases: TGTGCCAGCAGCGTTAACAGGGGGTATGGCTACACCTTC. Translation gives CASSVNRGYGYTF.

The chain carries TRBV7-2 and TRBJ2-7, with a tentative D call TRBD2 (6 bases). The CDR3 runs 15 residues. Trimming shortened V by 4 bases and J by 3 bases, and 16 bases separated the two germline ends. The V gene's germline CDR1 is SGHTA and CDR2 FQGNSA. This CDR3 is CASSSPGTSSYEQYF. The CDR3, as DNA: TGTGCCAGCAGCTCCCCTGGCACTAGCAGCTACGAGCAGTACTTC.

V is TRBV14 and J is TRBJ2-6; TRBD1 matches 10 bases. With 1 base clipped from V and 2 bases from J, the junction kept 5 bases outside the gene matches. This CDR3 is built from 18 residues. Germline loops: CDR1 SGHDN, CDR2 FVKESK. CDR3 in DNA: TGTGCCAGCAGCCAAGGGGACAGGGGAGAAACTGGGGCCAACGTCCTGACTTTC. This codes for CASSQGDRGETGANVLTF.

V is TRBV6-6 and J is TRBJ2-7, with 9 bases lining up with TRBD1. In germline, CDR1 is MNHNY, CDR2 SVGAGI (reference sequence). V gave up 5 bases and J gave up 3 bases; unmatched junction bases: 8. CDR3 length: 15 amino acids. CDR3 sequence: CASSPPGTGRYEQYF. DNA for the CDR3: TGTGCCAGCAGTCCCCCGGGGACAGGGCGCTACGAGCAGTACTTC.

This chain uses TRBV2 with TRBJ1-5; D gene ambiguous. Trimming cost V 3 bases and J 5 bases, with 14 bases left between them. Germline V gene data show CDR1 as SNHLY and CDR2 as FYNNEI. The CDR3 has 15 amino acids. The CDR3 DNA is TGTGCCAGCAGTGAGGATGGGGAGTGGCATCAGCCCCAGCATTTT. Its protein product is CASSEDGEWHQPQHF.

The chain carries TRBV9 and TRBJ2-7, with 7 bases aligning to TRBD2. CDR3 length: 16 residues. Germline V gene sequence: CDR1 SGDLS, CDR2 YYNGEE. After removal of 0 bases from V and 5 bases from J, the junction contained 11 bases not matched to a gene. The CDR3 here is CASSVVPSGLPNEQYF. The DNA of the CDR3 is TGTGCCAGCAGCGTAGTCCCTAGCGGACTCCCCAACGAGCAGTACTTC.

The CDR3 coding sequence is TGTGCCAGCACCAGAGGGGGGGGGAAAACAGGGGGCTCCTACAATGAGCAGTTCTTC. This gives the protein CASTRGGGKTGGSYNEQFF. The rearrangement links TRBV7-2 to TRBJ2-1; D possibly corresponds to TRBD1 (8 bases). Trimming cost V 7 bases and J 0 bases, with 25 bases left between them. In germline, CDR1 is SGHTA, CDR2 FQGNSA. This CDR3 has 19 amino acids.

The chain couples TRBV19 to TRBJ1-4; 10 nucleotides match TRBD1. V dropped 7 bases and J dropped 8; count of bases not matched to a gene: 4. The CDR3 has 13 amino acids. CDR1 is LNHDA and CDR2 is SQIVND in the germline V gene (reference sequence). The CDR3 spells CASTRDRGEKLFF. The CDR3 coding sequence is TGTGCCAGTACCCGGGACAGGGGAGAAAAACTGTTTTTT. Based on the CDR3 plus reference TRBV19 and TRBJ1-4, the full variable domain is DGGITQSPKYLFRKEGQNVTLSCEQNLNHDAMYWYRQDPGQGLRLIYYSQIVNDFQKGDIAEGYSVSREKKESFPLTVTSAQKNPTAFYLCASTRDRGEKLFFGSGTQLSVL.

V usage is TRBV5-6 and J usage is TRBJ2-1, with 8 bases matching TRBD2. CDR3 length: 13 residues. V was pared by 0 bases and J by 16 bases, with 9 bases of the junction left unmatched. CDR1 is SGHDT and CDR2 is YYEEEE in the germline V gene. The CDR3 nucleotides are TGTGCCAGCAGCTTGGAAGTTCGGGGGGGGTCCTTCTTC. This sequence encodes CASSLEVRGGSFF.

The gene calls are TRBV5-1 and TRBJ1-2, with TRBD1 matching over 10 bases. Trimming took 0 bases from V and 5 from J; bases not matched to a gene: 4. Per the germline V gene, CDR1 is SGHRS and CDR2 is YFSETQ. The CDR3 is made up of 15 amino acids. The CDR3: CASSLVGQGRYGYTF. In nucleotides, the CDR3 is TGCGCCAGCAGCTTGGTGGGACAGGGGAGATATGGCTACACCTTC.

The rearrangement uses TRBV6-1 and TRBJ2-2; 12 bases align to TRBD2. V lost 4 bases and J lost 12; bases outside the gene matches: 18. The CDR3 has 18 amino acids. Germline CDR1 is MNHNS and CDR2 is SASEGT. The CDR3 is CASSASGRAPLGRVKLFF. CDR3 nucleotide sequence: TGTGCCAGCAGTGCTAGCGGGAGGGCCCCGCTGGGAAGGGTGAAGCTGTTTTTT.

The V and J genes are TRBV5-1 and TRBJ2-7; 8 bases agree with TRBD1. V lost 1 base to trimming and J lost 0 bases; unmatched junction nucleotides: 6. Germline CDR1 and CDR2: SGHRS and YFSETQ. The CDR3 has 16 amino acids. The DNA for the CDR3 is TGCGCCAGCAGCTTGCCCCTGACAGGGGACTCCTACGAGCAGTACTTC. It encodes CASSLPLTGDSYEQYF.

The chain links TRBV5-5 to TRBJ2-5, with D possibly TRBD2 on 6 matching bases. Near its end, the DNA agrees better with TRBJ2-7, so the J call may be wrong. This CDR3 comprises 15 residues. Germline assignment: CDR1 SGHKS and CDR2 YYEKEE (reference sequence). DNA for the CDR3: TGTGCCAGTGGAGGGTCTCCCTCATCTCTTTACGAGCAGTACTTC. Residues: CASGGSPSSLYEQYF.